The 2 T cell receptor beta chains below all came from one sample that was sequenced in a study of blood T cell repertoires in COVID-19 (dated by TCRdb to the early 2020s). The library was made by the immunoSEQ multiplex PCR assay. TCRdb re-hosts the immuneACCESS table, in-frame sequences only. Its copies lack some clones; in the studies checked, an unresolved V gene accounts for under half of them, and the cause for the rest is not known. For this sample the table gives some 100,000 clones, of which 85% were detected only once. The ten largest clones add up to roughly 12% of the sample. Sequenced: peripheral blood. The receptors were gathered from a human donor in a cohort sampled during active COVID-19.

The V and J genes are TRBV5-1 and TRBJ2-1, with D hard to call. The CDR3 consists of 14 residues. Trimming left V 10 bases short and J 1 base short, with 15 bases between. The V gene's germline CDR1 is SGHRS and CDR2 YFSETQ. The CDR3 DNA reads as TGCGCCTCCAGAGATAGCCAATCCTACAATGAGCAGTTCTTC. This gives the protein CASRDSQSYNEQFF.

The V and J genes are TRBV6-2 or TRBV6-3 and TRBJ1-6, with D possibly being TRBD1 (6 bases). This CDR3 spans 14 amino acids. CDR1 is MNHEY and CDR2 is SVGEGT in the germline V gene. V was trimmed by 2 bases and J by 7 bases, leaving 9 bases between them. The CDR3 nucleotides read TGTGCCAGCAGTTACGGACAGATGAATTCACCCCTCCACTTT. Its translation: CASSYGQMNSPLHF.